This passage covers 29 T cell receptor beta chains from one sample sequenced in a study. MiXCR, applied by TCRdb to the 5' RACE reads, yields one record per CDR3 protein. The table lists about 54,000 distinct CDR3 sequences, roughly 15% of them singletons. The sequenced sample was naive CD4+ T cells sorted from blood. Documented subset: naive CD4+ T cells, CD4+CD45RA+CD25-. Receptors were obtained from a female donor with breast cancer.

The gene calls are TRBV3-1 and TRBJ2-5; TRBD1 is a possible D gene (5 bases). Germline CDR1 reads LGHDT; CDR2 reads YNNKEL (reference sequence). CDR3 length equals 13 residues. V lost 4 bases, J lost 5 bases, and 11 bases lay in between. DNA of the CDR3: TGTGCCAGCAGCCCCAGCAGGGATGAGACCCAGTACTTC. Its translation is CASSPSRDETQYF.

This clonotype was found a few times. The CDR3 DNA is TGCGCCAGCAGCCCTTTTGGGGCATCGAACACTGAAGCTTTCTTT. Translating it yields CASSPFGASNTEAFF. The chain is built from TRBV5-1 and TRBJ1-1, with D possibly matching TRBD1 (5 bases). V lost 4 bases, J lost 1 base, and 14 bases lay in between. This CDR3 is built from 15 residues. Germline loops: CDR1 SGHRS, CDR2 YFSETQ.

The chain has TRBV7-2 and TRBJ1-2; the D gene is possibly TRBD1 (5 bases). The CDR3 runs 13 residues. V lost 0 bases, J lost 4 bases, and 6 bases lay in between. Germline V gene lookup returns CDR1 SGHTA and CDR2 FQGNSA. For the CDR3, the DNA is TGTGCCAGCAGCTTAGCAGACAGCTATGGCTACACCTTC. Translating gives CASSLADSYGYTF.

This clonotype was seen a handful of times. The chain has TRBV5-6 and TRBJ2-7; 11 positions match TRBD1. The length of the CDR3 is 16 residues. Germline CDR1 and CDR2: SGHDT and YYEEEE. V dropped 1 base and J dropped 0; count of bases not matched to a gene: 3. The CDR3 here is CASSLRGTGGSYEQYF. In nucleotides, the CDR3 is TGTGCCAGCAGCTTGAGGGGGACAGGGGGCTCCTACGAGCAGTACTTC.

This clonotype has a handful of counts. V usage is TRBV30 and J usage is TRBJ1-3; D gene ambiguous. The V gene lost 4 bases and the J gene lost 0 bases, with 16 bases spanning the gap. This CDR3 is built from 16 residues. Germline lookup yields CDR1 GTSNPN and CDR2 SVGIG (reference sequence). Written as DNA, the CDR3 is TGTGCCTGGAAACCCATGGACGGATCCTCTGGAAACACCATATATTTT. Its translation: CAWKPMDGSSGNTIYF.

In this sample, this clonotype turned up many times. The chain recombines TRBV20-1 with TRBJ1-2; the D gene is possibly TRBD1 (5 bases). Germline V lookup: CDR1 DFQATT, CDR2 SNEGSKA (reference sequence). This CDR3 contains 13 residues. With 3 bases removed from V and 5 bases from J, the gap between germline ends came to 13 bases. This CDR3 reads CSASPLTDYGYTF. The CDR3 nucleotides are TGCAGTGCTAGCCCCCTGACAGATTATGGCTACACCTTC.

In its sample, this clonotype was seen a few times. The V gene is TRBV10-3, the J gene TRBJ2-7; 10 bases are shared with TRBD2. V shed 7 bases and J 5 bases; nucleotides not matched to a gene: 8. Germline loops: CDR1 ENHRY, CDR2 SYGVKD. The CDR3 contains 14 residues. The CDR3 loop is CAIKSASGSHEQYF. In DNA, the CDR3 is TGTGCCATCAAGTCGGCTAGCGGGAGCCACGAGCAGTACTTC.

In its sample, this clonotype was seen many times. The chain employs TRBV5-5 and TRBJ1-1; D ambiguous. The CDR3 has 15 residues. V was shortened by 5 bases and J by 5 bases, with 19 bases between the two germline ends. Per germline, CDR1 SGHKS and CDR2 YYEKEE (reference sequence). CDR3 in amino acids: CASSQRIPGGTEAFF. Written as DNA, the CDR3 is TGTGCCAGCAGTCAAAGGATTCCGGGCGGAACTGAAGCTTTCTTT. The whole variable domain, filled in from reference TRBV5-5 and TRBJ1-1, reads DAGVTQSPTHLIKTRGQQVTLRCSPISGHKSVSWYQQVLGQGPQFIFQYYEKEERGRGNFPDRFSARQFPNYSSELNVNALLLGDSALYLCASSQRIPGGTEAFFGQGTRLTVV.

A word on this clonotype: A read error may explain this, as a much larger clone is one base away. A read error is likely, as this CDR3 ends without the conserved phenylalanine or tryptophan. The chain has TRBV6-1 and TRBJ2-2; possible D gene TRBD2, 5 bases. Looked up from germline, CDR1 is MNHNS and CDR2 is SASEGT. V was pared by 6 bases and J by 3 bases, with 17 bases between. The CDR3 extends over 16 amino acids. Here the CDR3 DNA reads TGTGCCAGCAGCCCCGGCGCGGGCGAGGACACCGGGGAGCTGTTTGTT. Amino acids: CASSPGAGEDTGELFV.

V and J are TRBV5-4 and TRBJ2-3, with 9 bases that match TRBD2. J lost 5 bases, V lost 0 bases, and 10 bases had no gene match. There are 17 residues in the CDR3. Per the germline V gene, CDR1 is SGHNT and CDR2 is YYREEE (reference sequence). The CDR3 loop reads CASSLVGGRAGIDTQYF. In DNA form, the CDR3 reads TGTGCCAGCAGCTTGGTCGGCGGGAGGGCCGGTATAGATACGCAGTATTTT.

This clonotype was observed at least ten times. The rearrangement uses TRBV20-1 and TRBJ2-3; 10 positions agree with TRBD2. This CDR3 spans 16 amino acids. The germline V gene encodes CDR1 DFQATT and CDR2 SNEGSKA (reference sequence). As DNA, the CDR3 is TGCAGCCCTTCCCTCGTAGCGGGAGGTGAGCCAGATACGCAGTATTTT. This codes for CSPSLVAGGEPDTQYF.

The chain couples TRBV7-9 to TRBJ2-7; 11 positions agree with TRBD2. This CDR3 region has 14 residues. The junction had 0 bases not matched to a gene; V was cut back by 5 bases and J by 0 bases. The germline V gene has CDR1 SEHNR and CDR2 FQNEAQ (reference sequence). The CDR3 DNA reads as TGTGCCAGCAGCGGACTAGCGGGCTCCTACGAGCAGTACTTC. Encoded protein: CASSGLAGSYEQYF.

This clonotype occurred many times. The chain uses TRBV5-1 and TRBJ2-1; 15 bases match TRBD2. This CDR3 spans 18 amino acids. CDR1 and CDR2 from the germline V gene are SGHRS and YFSETQ. Trimming at V came to 0 bases and at J to 4 bases, leaving 5 bases not matched to a gene. CDR3 loop: CASSLGLGLAGGYNEQFF. Here the CDR3 DNA reads TGCGCCAGCAGCTTGGGTCTAGGACTAGCGGGAGGGTACAATGAGCAGTTCTTC.

Remarks on this clonotype: A much larger clone sits a single nucleotide away, making a read error possible. DNA of the CDR3: TGTGCCAGCGGCCAGCGGGAGGGAACCTACAATGAGCAGTCCTTC. Residues: CASGQREGTYNEQSF. This chain connects TRBV7-8 to TRBJ2-1, with TRBD2 matching 10 bases. The CDR3 has 15 amino acids. CDR1 and CDR2 (germline): SGHVS, FQNEAQ.

Only a few counts were recorded for this clonotype. The chain recombines TRBV5-1 with TRBJ1-6; 7 bases fit TRBD1. V was clipped by 4 bases and J by 3 bases; unmatched bases: 4. The CDR3 consists of 15 residues. Germline lookup yields CDR1 SGHRS and CDR2 YFSETQ. The CDR3 region is CASSPRDSYNSPLHF. The CDR3 bases are TGCGCCAGCAGCCCCCGGGACAGCTATAATTCACCCCTCCACTTT. The full variable domain, in which reference TRBV5-1 and TRBJ1-6 provide the parts outside the CDR3, is KAGVTQTPRYLIKTRGQQVTLSCSPISGHRSVSWYQQTPGQGLQFLFEYFSETQRNKGNFPGRFSGRQFSNSRSEMNVSTLELGDSALYLCASSPRDSYNSPLHFGNGTRLTVT.

This clonotype has a handful of counts. This chain joins TRBV5-5 and TRBJ2-2, with 11 bases that match TRBD1. The CDR3 loop spans 16 amino acids. Germline V gene lookup returns CDR1 SGHKS and CDR2 YYEKEE (reference sequence). Trimming at V came to 4 bases and at J to 2 bases, leaving 4 bases not matched to a gene. The CDR3 spells CASSPGQGANTGELFF. CDR3 bases: TGTGCCAGCAGCCCAGGACAGGGGGCTAACACCGGGGAGCTGTTTTTT.

This clonotype occurred a few times. Mismatch with germline at one junction end may stem from a read error. The V and J genes are TRBV7-2 and TRBJ1-1; weak D call: TRBD1 (6 bases). CDR3 length: 13 residues. In germline, CDR1 is SGHTA, CDR2 FQGNSA. The CDR3 here is CASGLSLGAGAFF. The DNA of the CDR3 is TGTGCCAGCGGCTTATCTCTGGGGGCGGGAGCTTTCTTT. The complete variable domain, with remaining parts taken from reference TRBV7-2 and TRBJ1-1, reads GAGVSQSPSNKVTEKGKDVELRCDPISGHTALYWYRQSLGQGLEFLIYFQGNSAPDKSGLPSDRFSAERTGGSVSTLTIQRTQQEDSAVYLCASGLSLGAGAFFGQGTRLTVV.

Ten or more counts support this clonotype. This sequence joins TRBV24-1 and TRBJ1-3; D is uncertain. Germline V gene data show CDR1 as KGHDR and CDR2 as SFDVKD. This CDR3 spans 15 amino acids. Trimming shortened V by 5 bases and J by 5 bases, and 15 bases separated the two germline ends. The chain's CDR3 is CATSASADPRNTIYF. CDR3 nucleotides: TGTGCCACCAGTGCCTCCGCAGATCCACGAAACACCATATATTTT.

The chain couples TRBV2 to TRBJ2-1; TRBD2 aligns across 12 bases. This CDR3 comprises 16 residues. Germline V gives CDR1 SNHLY, CDR2 FYNNEI. V lost 6 bases, J lost 3 bases, and 6 bases stayed unmatched. The CDR3 loop reads CASRTWTSGNYNEQFF. For the CDR3, the DNA is TGTGCCAGCAGAACATGGACTAGCGGGAACTACAATGAGCAGTTCTTC. The whole variable domain, remainder taken from reference TRBV2 and TRBJ2-1, is EPEVTQTPSHQVTQMGQEVILRCVPISNHLYFYWYRQILGQKVEFLVSFYNNEISEKSEIFDDQFSVERPDGSNFTLKIRSTKLEDSAMYFCASRTWTSGNYNEQFFGPGTRLTVL.

A few counts support this clonotype. This chain joins TRBV7-9 and TRBJ2-3, with 11 bases identical to TRBD2. From germline, CDR1 is SEHNR and CDR2 FQNEAQ (reference sequence). The CDR3 is made up of 19 amino acids. V was pared by 3 bases and J by 2 bases, with 13 bases of the junction left unmatched. CDR3 nucleotides: TGTGCCAGCAGCTTGGATCGCCTAGCGGGAGGATCCTACACAGATACGCAGTATTTT. It encodes CASSLDRLAGGSYTDTQYF.

V and J are TRBV5-1 and TRBJ2-5, with D perhaps given as TRBD1 or TRBD2 (5 bases each). Germline-derived CDR1 and CDR2 are SGHRS and YFSETQ. This CDR3 region has 15 residues. V gave up 2 bases and J gave up 0 bases, with 11 bases separating them. The CDR3 DNA reads TGCGCCAGCAGCTTAACCGGGGCGGACCAAGAGACCCAGTACTTC. Translation gives CASSLTGADQETQYF.

Concerning this clonotype: Because it lacks the conserved phenylalanine or tryptophan at the end, this CDR3 is likely a read error. This CDR3 is CASSLLGSLNNEQFS. The CDR3 DNA reads TGTGCCAGCAGCCTACTCGGCTCGCTGAACAATGAGCAGTTCTCC. The rearrangement uses TRBV7-3 and TRBJ2-1; unclear D gene. With 5 bases removed from V and 5 bases from J, the gap between germline ends came to 16 bases. Germline V gene lookup returns CDR1 SGHTA and CDR2 FQGTGA. This CDR3 spans 15 amino acids.

In this sample, this clonotype turned up a few times. The rearrangement joins TRBV7-2 to TRBJ2-2; weak D call: TRBD1 (6 bases). The CDR3 runs to 18 residues. Between the trimmed V and J ends, which lost 5 bases and 2 bases, there was a span of 21 bases. Per germline, CDR1 SGHTA and CDR2 FQGNSA. In DNA, the CDR3 is TGTGCCAGCAGCGCACTACCCCAGGGGAAGCGCAACACCGGGGAGCTGTTTTTT. Protein sequence: CASSALPQGKRNTGELFF.

This clonotype was counted many times. This chain connects TRBV7-2 to TRBJ2-1; 9 positions agree with TRBD1. CDR3 length equals 15 residues. The V segment lost 5 bases and the J segment 12 bases; nucleotides outside the gene matches: 14. Germline V gene sequence: CDR1 SGHTA, CDR2 FQGNSA. CDR3 region: CASSATRGQGGGQFF. The DNA of the CDR3 is TGTGCCAGCAGCGCAACGCGGGGACAGGGAGGGGGGCAGTTCTTC.

This clonotype was found a few times. The J gene is TRBJ2-5, the V gene TRBV4-2; TRBD2 matches at 10 bases. This CDR3 is 14 amino acids long. V shed 1 base and J 4 bases; nucleotides not matched to a gene: 0. Germline V CDR1 and CDR2: LGHNA, YNFKEQ. The DNA of the CDR3 is TGTGCCAGCAGCCAAGTAGCGGGAGGAGAGACCCAGTACTTC. It is translated as CASSQVAGGETQYF.

This chain links TRBV29-1 with TRBJ2-5; tentatively, D is TRBD1 or TRBD2 (5 bases each). Trimming removed 5 bases at V and 1 base at J, with 8 bases between. This CDR3 region has 12 residues. Germline-derived CDR1 and CDR2 are SQVTM and ANQGSEA. The CDR3 coding sequence is TGCAGCGTTACGGGGCCCCAAGAGACCCAGTACTTC. Residues: CSVTGPQETQYF.

The table lists this clonotype with a few counts. The CDR3 coding sequence is TGCAGTGCTAGAGAACGGGGGAGGACCACAGATACGCAGTATTTT. Encoded protein: CSARERGRTTDTQYF. The rearrangement links TRBV20-1 to TRBJ2-3; D possibly corresponds to TRBD2 (6 bases). CDR3 length: 15 amino acids. V lost 0 bases and J lost 2, with 12 bases in between. CDR1 and CDR2 from the germline V gene are DFQATT and SNEGSKA (reference sequence).

In this sample, this clonotype turned up a few times. The V and J genes are TRBV12-3 or TRBV12-4 and TRBJ2-2; 11 nucleotides align to TRBD2. The CDR3 spans 17 residues. Losses at the gene ends were 2 bases for V and 4 bases for J; bases not matched to a gene: 6. The CDR3 DNA is TGTGCCAGCAGTTTAAACATAGCGGGAGGGATCACCGGGGAGCTGTTTTTT. Translated: CASSLNIAGGITGELFF.

Ten or more counts support this clonotype. This chain connects TRBV20-1 to TRBJ2-1; 8 nucleotides agree with TRBD2. Germline trimming cut 4 bases from V and 2 bases from J; bases unmatched to any gene: 4. Germline V gene lookup returns CDR1 DFQATT and CDR2 SNEGSKA (reference sequence). This CDR3 spans 14 amino acids. In nucleotides, the CDR3 is TGCAGTGCTAAGAGCGGGAGTACCTACAATGAGCAGTTCTTC. It codes for CSAKSGSTYNEQFF.